Below are 12 T cell receptor beta chains sequenced from a single sample in a study of early T cells in non-severe SARS-CoV-2 infection. MiXCR, run by TCRdb on the 5' RACE reads, gives a single entry per CDR3 protein. The sample contains 75,000 to 90,000 distinct CDR3 sequences, roughly 13% of which appear only once. Sequencing used whole blood. All receptors come from an adult who was a healthcare worker with PCR-confirmed SARS-CoV-2 infection or an uninfected control (not recorded which).

The gene calls are TRBV29-1 and TRBJ1-2; D possibly corresponds to TRBD1 (6 bases). This CDR3 region has 11 residues. Germline assignment: CDR1 SQVTM and CDR2 ANQGSEA. Trimming shortened V by 4 bases and J by 14 bases, and 17 bases separated the two germline ends. The chain's CDR3 is CSVAFAGVGTF. The CDR3 DNA is TGCAGCGTTGCATTTGCAGGGGTTGGGACCTTC.

This clonotype was counted many times. The gene calls are TRBV20-1 and TRBJ1-2; 8 bases line up with TRBD1. The CDR3 sequence is 15 residues long. CDR1 is DFQATT and CDR2 is SNEGSKA in the germline V gene (reference sequence). Unmatched junction bases numbered 16, after V lost 2 bases and J lost 11 bases. This CDR3 is CSARPSSGTGPYYTF. CDR3 sequence (DNA): TGCAGTGCTAGACCCTCGTCTGGGACAGGTCCATATTACACCTTC.

This clonotype was detected ten times or more. The rearrangement links TRBV5-1 to TRBJ1-1, with D possibly matching TRBD1 (5 bases). Germline V CDR1 and CDR2: SGHRS, YFSETQ. The CDR3 contains 14 residues. Trimming pared 1 base from V and 2 bases from J, leaving 9 bases between. The CDR3 sequence: CASSLLGANTEAFF. The CDR3 bases are TGCGCCAGCAGCTTGTTAGGGGCTAACACTGAAGCTTTCTTT. The entire variable domain, with the rest obtained from reference TRBV5-1 and TRBJ1-1, is as follows: KAGVTQTPRYLIKTRGQQVTLSCSPISGHRSVSWYQQTPGQGLQFLFEYFSETQRNKGNFPGRFSGRQFSNSRSEMNVSTLELGDSALYLCASSLLGANTEAFFGQGTRLTVV.

This clonotype was seen repeatedly, ten times or more. V gene TRBV5-1 combines with J gene TRBJ2-1; TRBD1 matches at 7 bases. In germline, CDR1 is SGHRS, CDR2 YFSETQ. The CDR3 consists of 15 residues. J was trimmed by 8 bases and V by 4 bases; bases with no gene match: 12. The CDR3 is CASSPDRDLWDEQFF. CDR3 bases: TGCGCCAGCAGCCCCGACAGGGATCTCTGGGATGAGCAGTTCTTC.

On this clonotype itself: A much larger clonotype is one base distant, so this may be a read error. The chain employs TRBV6-2 or TRBV6-3 and TRBJ1-2; maybe TRBD1 (6 bases). The V gene's germline CDR1 is MNHEY and CDR2 SVGEGT. The CDR3 totals 14 residues. This CDR3 is CASSISPGAYSYTF. CDR3 DNA sequence: TGTGCCAGCAGCATCAGTCCGGGGGCCTATAGCTACACCTTC.

This clonotype has a count of ten or more. The CDR3 DNA follows: TGCAGCGCCACGTACGGGACCCCTAAGGGAGCTTTCTTT. Amino acids: CSATYGTPKGAFF. V is TRBV29-1 and J is TRBJ1-1; D is perhaps TRBD1 (5 bases). The CDR3 sequence is 13 residues long. Germline V lookup: CDR1 SQVTM, CDR2 ANQGSEA. The ends were cut back, 7 bases at V and 10 bases at J, with 22 bases in the middle.

This chain links TRBV11-2 with TRBJ1-2; D call uncertain. Germline-derived CDR1 and CDR2 are SGHAT and FQNNGV. This CDR3 has 13 residues. Trimming cost V 3 bases and J 3 bases, with 8 bases left between them. CDR3 bases: TGTGCCAGCAGCTTTAGTCCAGACTATGGCTACACCTTC. Its protein is CASSFSPDYGYTF.

This clonotype was seen repeatedly, ten times or more. The chain employs TRBV12-3 or TRBV12-4 and TRBJ2-5; TRBD1 might be the D (5 bases). V was cut by 5 bases and J by 5 bases, with 18 bases left in between. CDR3 length equals 15 residues. The CDR3 protein is CASSPRTPPWETQYF. For the CDR3, the DNA is TGTGCCAGCAGTCCCCGGACACCGCCGTGGGAGACCCAGTACTTC.

The chain uses TRBV18 and TRBJ1-5; no firm D call. This CDR3 region has 14 residues. Trimming pared 2 bases from V and 6 bases from J, leaving 11 bases between. From germline, CDR1 is KGHSH and CDR2 LQKENI. CDR3 DNA: TGTGCCAGCTCACCAATGGACCGGAGTCAGCCCCAGCATTTT. Encoded protein: CASSPMDRSQPQHF.

This clonotype was detected only a few times. The V gene is TRBV11-2, the J gene TRBJ2-2; perhaps TRBD1 as D (6 bases). V lost 2 bases and J lost 5, with 15 bases in between. This CDR3 comprises 16 residues. CDR1 and CDR2 from the germline V gene are SGHAT and FQNNGV. The CDR3 reads CASSLRGQPRTGELFF. The CDR3 DNA reads TGTGCCAGCAGCTTAAGAGGACAGCCTAGGACCGGGGAGCTGTTTTTT.

On this clonotype itself: One end of the junction does not line up with germline, which may come from a read error. The rearrangement joins TRBV18 to TRBJ1-2, with a tentative D call TRBD1 (5 bases). The CDR3 covers 13 residues. Per the germline V gene, CDR1 is KGHSH and CDR2 is LQKENI. The CDR3 protein is CVSSADSTYGYTF. CDR3 nucleotides: TGTGTCAGCTCGGCTGACAGCACTTATGGCTACACCTTC.

J is TRBJ1-1 and V is TRBV7-9; 8 nucleotides align to TRBD1. This CDR3 has 16 residues. Germline V lookup: CDR1 SEHNR, CDR2 FQNEAQ (reference sequence). V shed 6 bases, J shed 0 bases, and the junction held 9 bases outside the gene matches. CDR3 in amino acids: CASSPPGTGLNTEAFF. CDR3 nucleotide sequence: TGTGCCAGCAGTCCCCCCGGGACAGGATTGAACACTGAAGCTTTCTTT.